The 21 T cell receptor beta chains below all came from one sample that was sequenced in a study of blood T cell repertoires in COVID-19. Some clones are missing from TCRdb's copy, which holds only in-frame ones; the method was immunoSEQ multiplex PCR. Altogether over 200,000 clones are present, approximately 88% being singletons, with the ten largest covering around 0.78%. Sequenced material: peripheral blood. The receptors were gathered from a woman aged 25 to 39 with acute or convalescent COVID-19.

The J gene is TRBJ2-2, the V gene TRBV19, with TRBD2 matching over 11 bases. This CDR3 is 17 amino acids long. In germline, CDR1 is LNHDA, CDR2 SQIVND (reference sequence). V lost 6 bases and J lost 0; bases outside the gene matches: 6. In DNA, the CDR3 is TGTGCCAGTAGCCTAGGGACTAGCGGTTCGAACACCGGGGAGCTGTTTTTT. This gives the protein CASSLGTSGSNTGELFF.

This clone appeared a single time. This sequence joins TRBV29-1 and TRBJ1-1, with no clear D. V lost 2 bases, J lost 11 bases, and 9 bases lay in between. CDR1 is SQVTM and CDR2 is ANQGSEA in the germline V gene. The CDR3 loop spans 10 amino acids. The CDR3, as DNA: TGCAGCGTTGAAACCCTACCTGCTTTCTTT. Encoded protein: CSVETLPAFF.

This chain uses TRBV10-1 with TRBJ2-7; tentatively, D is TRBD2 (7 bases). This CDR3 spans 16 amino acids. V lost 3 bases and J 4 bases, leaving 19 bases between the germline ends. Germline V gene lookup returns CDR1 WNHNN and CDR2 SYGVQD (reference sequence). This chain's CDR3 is CASSDRASGGGYEQYF. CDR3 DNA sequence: TGCGCCAGCAGTGACCGCGCTAGCGGAGGGGGGTACGAGCAGTACTTC.

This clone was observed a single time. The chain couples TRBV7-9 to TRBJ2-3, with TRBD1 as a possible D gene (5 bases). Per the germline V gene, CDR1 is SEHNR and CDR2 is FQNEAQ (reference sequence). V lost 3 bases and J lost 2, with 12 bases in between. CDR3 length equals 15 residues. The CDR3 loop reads CASSFGHRNTDTQYF. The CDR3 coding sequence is TGTGCCAGCAGCTTTGGACATCGGAACACAGATACGCAGTATTTT.

CDR3 nucleotides: TGTGCCATCCGAGGAGGGGGCAAGAACACCGGGGAGCTGTTTTTT. Amino acids: CAIRGGGKNTGELFF. The chain couples TRBV24-1 to TRBJ2-2; D possibly corresponds to TRBD1 (7 bases). Germline-derived CDR1 and CDR2 are KGHDR and SFDVKD. V gave up 11 bases and J gave up 1 base, with 16 bases separating them. The CDR3 spans 15 residues.

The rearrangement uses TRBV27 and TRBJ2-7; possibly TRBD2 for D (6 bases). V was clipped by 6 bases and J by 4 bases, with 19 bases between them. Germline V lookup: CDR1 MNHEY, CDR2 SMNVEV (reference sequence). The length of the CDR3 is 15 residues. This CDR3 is CASSPTSLALYEQYF. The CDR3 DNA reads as TGTGCCAGCAGCCCGACTAGTTTGGCCCTATACGAGCAGTACTTC.

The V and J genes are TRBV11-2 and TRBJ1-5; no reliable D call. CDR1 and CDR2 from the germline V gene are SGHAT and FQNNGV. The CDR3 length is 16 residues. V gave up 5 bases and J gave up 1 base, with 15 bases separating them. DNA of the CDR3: TGTGCCAGCAGCCTAGTAAACTGGGCAAGCAATCAGCCCCAGCATTTT. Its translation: CASSLVNWASNQPQHF.

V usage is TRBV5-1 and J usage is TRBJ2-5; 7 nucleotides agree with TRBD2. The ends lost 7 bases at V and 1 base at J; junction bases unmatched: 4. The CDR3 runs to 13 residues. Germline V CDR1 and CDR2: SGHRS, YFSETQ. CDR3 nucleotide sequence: TGCGCCAGCTATAGCGGGCCCCAAGAGACCCAGTACTTC. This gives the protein CASYSGPQETQYF.

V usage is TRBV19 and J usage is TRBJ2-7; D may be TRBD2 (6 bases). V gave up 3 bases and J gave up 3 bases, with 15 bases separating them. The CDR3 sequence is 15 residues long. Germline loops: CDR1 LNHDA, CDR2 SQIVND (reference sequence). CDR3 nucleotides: TGTGCCAGTAGTATCACAGGAGGGGAAGGCTACGAGCAGTACTTC. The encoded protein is CASSITGGEGYEQYF. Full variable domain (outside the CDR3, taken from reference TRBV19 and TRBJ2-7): DGGITQSPKYLFRKEGQNVTLSCEQNLNHDAMYWYRQDPGQGLRLIYYSQIVNDFQKGDIAEGYSVSREKKESFPLTVTSAQKNPTAFYLCASSITGGEGYEQYFGPGTRLTVT.

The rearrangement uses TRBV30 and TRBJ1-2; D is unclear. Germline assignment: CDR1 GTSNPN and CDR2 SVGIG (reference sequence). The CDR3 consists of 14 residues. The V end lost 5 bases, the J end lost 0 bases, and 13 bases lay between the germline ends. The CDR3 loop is CAWGLPGSNYGYTF. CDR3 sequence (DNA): TGTGCCTGGGGGCTCCCGGGGTCTAACTATGGCTACACCTTC.

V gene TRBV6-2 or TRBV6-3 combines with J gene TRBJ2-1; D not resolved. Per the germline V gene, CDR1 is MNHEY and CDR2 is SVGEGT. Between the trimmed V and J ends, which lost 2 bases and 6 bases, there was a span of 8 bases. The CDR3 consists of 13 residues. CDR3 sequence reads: CASSYAAINEQFF. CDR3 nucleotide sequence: TGTGCCAGCAGTTACGCGGCCATCAATGAGCAGTTCTTC.

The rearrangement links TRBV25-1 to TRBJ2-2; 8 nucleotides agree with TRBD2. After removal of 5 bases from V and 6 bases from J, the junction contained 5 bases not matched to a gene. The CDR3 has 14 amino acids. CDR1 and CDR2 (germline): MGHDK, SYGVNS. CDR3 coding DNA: TGTGCCAGCAGTCGAGCGGGAGACGCCGGGGAGCTGTTTTTT. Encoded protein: CASSRAGDAGELFF.

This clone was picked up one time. CDR3 sequence: CASTKGPPTGWNTEAFF. Written as DNA, the CDR3 is TGTGCCAGCACCAAGGGGCCCCCGACAGGGTGGAACACTGAAGCTTTCTTT. The genes are TRBV7-9 and TRBJ1-1, with 7 bases fitting TRBD1. CDR3 size: 17 residues. Germline CDR1 is SEHNR and CDR2 is FQNEAQ (reference sequence). V gave up 7 bases and J gave up 1 base; unmatched junction bases: 15.

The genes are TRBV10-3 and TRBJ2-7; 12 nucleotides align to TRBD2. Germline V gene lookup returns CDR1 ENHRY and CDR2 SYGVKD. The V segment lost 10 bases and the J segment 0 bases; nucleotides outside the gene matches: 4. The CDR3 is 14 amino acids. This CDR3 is CATKTSGSSYEQYF. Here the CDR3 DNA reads TGTGCCACCAAGACTAGCGGGAGCTCCTACGAGCAGTACTTC.

DNA of the CDR3: TGCGCCAGCAGCCAAGATTACAGCTCAGCTGGGGCCAACGTCCTGACTTTC. Translation gives CASSQDYSSAGANVLTF. The J gene is TRBJ2-6, the V gene TRBV4-3; D is unresolved. Germline CDR1 and CDR2: LGHNA and YSLEER. CDR3 size: 17 residues. V was pared by 0 bases and J by 2 bases, with 11 bases between.

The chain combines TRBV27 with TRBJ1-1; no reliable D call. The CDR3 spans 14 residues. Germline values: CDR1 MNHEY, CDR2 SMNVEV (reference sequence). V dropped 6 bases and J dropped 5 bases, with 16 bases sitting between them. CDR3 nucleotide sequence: TGTGCCAGCAGACAAAGCGGAGGTAATACTGAAGCTTTCTTT. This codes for CASRQSGGNTEAFF.

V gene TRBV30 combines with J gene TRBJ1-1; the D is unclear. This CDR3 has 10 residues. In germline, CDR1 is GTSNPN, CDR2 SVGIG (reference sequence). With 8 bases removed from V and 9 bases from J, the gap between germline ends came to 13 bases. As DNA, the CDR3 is TGTGCCGGGATCCTCCTCCAAGCTTTCTTT. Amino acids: CAGILLQAFF. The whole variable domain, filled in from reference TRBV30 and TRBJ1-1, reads SQTIHQWPATLVQPVGSPLSLECTVEGTSNPNLYWYRQAAGRGLQLLFYSVGIGQISSEVPQNLSASRPQDRQFILSSKKLLLSDSGFYLCAGILLQAFFGQGTRLTVV.

Here the CDR3 DNA reads TGTGCCAGCAGCTTAGGGCAGAATCAGCCCCAGCATTTT. It is translated as CASSLGQNQPQHF. The chain joins TRBV13 to TRBJ1-5; D ambiguous. The length of the CDR3 is 13 residues. From germline, CDR1 is PRHDT and CDR2 FYEKMQ (reference sequence). Trimming pared 0 bases from V and 4 bases from J, leaving 4 bases between.

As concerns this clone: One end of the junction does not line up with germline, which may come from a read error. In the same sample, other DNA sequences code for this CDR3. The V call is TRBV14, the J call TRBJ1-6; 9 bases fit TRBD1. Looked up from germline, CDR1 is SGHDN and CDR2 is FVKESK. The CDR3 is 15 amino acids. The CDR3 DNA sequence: TGCGCCAGCAGCTCCGGGACAGGGCATAGTTCACCCCTCCACTTT. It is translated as CASSSGTGHSSPLHF. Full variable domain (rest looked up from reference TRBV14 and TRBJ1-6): EAGVTQFPSHSVIEKGQTVTLRCDPISGHDNLYWYRRVMGKEIKFLLHFVKESKQDESGMPNNRFLAERTGGTYSTLKVQPAELEDSGVYFCASSSGTGHSSPLHFGNGTRLTVT.

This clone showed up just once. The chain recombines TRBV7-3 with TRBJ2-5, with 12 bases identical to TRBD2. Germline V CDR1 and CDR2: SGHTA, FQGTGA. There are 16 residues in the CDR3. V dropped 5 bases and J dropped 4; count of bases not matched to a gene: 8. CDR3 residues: CASSLTSGRGRETQYF. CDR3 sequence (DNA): TGTGCCAGCAGCCTGACTAGCGGGAGAGGGCGAGAGACCCAGTACTTC.

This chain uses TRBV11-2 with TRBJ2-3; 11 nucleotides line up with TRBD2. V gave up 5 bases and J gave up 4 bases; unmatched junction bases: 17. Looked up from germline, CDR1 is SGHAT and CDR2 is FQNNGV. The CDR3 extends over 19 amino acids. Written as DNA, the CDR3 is TGTGCCAGCAGCCCCCCCCCGGGGAGTAGCGGGAGGGCCCCAGATACGCAGTATTTT. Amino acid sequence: CASSPPPGSSGRAPDTQYF. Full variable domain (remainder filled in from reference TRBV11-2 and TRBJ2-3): EAGVAQSPRYKIIEKRQSVAFWCNPISGHATLYWYQQILGQGPKLLIQFQNNGVVDDSQLPKDRFSAERLKGVDSTLKIQPAKLEDSAVYLCASSPPPGSSGRAPDTQYFGPGTRLTVL.